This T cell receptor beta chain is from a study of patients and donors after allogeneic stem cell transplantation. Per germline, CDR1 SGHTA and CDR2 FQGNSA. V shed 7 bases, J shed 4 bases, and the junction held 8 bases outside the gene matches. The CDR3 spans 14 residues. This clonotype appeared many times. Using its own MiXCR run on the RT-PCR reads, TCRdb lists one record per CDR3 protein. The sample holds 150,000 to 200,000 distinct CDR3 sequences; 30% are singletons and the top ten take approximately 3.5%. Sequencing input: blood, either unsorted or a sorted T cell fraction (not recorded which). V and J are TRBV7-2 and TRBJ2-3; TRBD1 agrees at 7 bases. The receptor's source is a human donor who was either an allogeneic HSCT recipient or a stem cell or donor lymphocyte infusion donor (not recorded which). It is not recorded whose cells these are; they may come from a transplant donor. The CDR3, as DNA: TGTGCCAGCACCCAAAACAGGGGATCAGATACGCAGTATTTT. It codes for CASTQNRGSDTQYF.